Listed below are T cell receptor beta chains from one sample, sequenced in a study of blood T cell repertoires in COVID-19. Repertoires were generated with immunoSEQ multiplex PCR, while TCRdb's copy carries only in-frame clones and drops some. The sample shows 100,000 or so clones, 65% to 85% of them seen only once. The sample taken for sequencing was peripheral blood. The receptors derive from a man between 65 and 80 years old with active or convalescent COVID-19. Each CDR3 is given with its conserved first and last residue. A D gene is named only where the DNA matches it firmly. A clone size is listed for some rows: how often the clone was seen (once, few, many), or a class if it is expanded.

size	V	D	J	DNA	CDR3
-	TRBV18	-	TRBJ2-3	TGTGCCAGCTCACCACTGACAGGCACTAGCACAGATACGCAGTATTTT	CASSPLTGTSTDTQYF
-	TRBV2	-	TRBJ2-5	TGTGCCAGCAGGAGCGAAGAGACCCAGTACTTC	CASRSEETQYF
once	TRBV3-1/TRBV3-2	-	TRBJ2-7	TGTGCCAGCAGAAAAGACAGCCTTTCCTACGAGCAGTACTTC	CASRKDSLSYEQYF
-	TRBV6-5	-	TRBJ2-1	TGTGCCAGCAGGGTCACAGGGTACAATGAGCAGTTCTTC	CASRVTGYNEQFF
-	TRBV5-6	-	TRBJ1-2	TGTGCCAGCAGCTTAGGCAGGAACTATGGCTACACCTTC	CASSLGRNYGYTF
-	TRBV19	-	TRBJ2-7	TGTGCCAGTAGTCCTGACAGGCTAACCCCCTACGAGCAGTACTTC	CASSPDRLTPYEQYF
-	TRBV9	TRBD2	TRBJ2-3	TGTGCCAGCAGCGTAGGGAGCTGGGCTAGCGGCGACACAGATACGCAGTATTTT	CASSVGSWASGDTDTQYF
-	TRBV11-2	-	TRBJ2-7	TGTGCCAGCAGCTCCGAGTTGCGGTCTTACTCCTACGAGCAGTACTTC	CASSSELRSYSYEQYF
-	TRBV11-2	TRBD2	TRBJ2-1	TGTGCCAGCAGCTCTAGGTCCACAGCGGGGGGCGGGGTCAATGAGCAGTTCTTC	CASSSRSTAGGGVNEQFF
-	TRBV7-8	-	TRBJ2-7	TGTGCCAGCAGCAGAACCCAGGGATACGAGCAGTACTTC	CASSRTQGYEQYF
-	TRBV19	-	TRBJ1-2	TGTGCCAGTAGTAGACAGGACTATGGCTACACCTTC	CASSRQDYGYTF
many	TRBV5-5	-	TRBJ2-5	TGTGCCAGCAGCGAGAGGATTTACGCTTTCTACCAAGAGACCCAGTACTTC	CASSERIYAFYQETQYF
-	TRBV7-2	-	TRBJ1-2	TGTGCCAGCAGCTTCAGAGGGTCCAGGAGCATTTCTAACTATGGCTACACCTTC	CASSFRGSRSISNYGYTF
-	TRBV6-2/TRBV6-3	-	TRBJ2-7	TGTGCCAGCAGTACGACAGGTTCCTCCTACGAGCAGTACTTC	CASSTTGSSYEQYF
-	TRBV18	-	TRBJ2-5	TGTGCCAGCTCACAGCTGCGGCAAGAGACCCAGTACTTC	CASSQLRQETQYF
-	TRBV28	-	TRBJ1-4	TGTGCCAGTATATCTCGCACGCCCCAGAAACTGTTTTTT	CASISRTPQKLFF
-	TRBV19	TRBD1	TRBJ1-2	TGTGCCAGTAGTGTAACGGGGACAGTCGGCTACACCTTC	CASSVTGTVGYTF
-	TRBV7-9	-	TRBJ1-2	TGTGCCAGCAGCTTAGAACAGATAACCTATGGCTACACCTTC	CASSLEQITYGYTF
-	TRBV2	-	TRBJ1-2	TGTGCCAGCAGTAGGGGGGGGTCTTGGTCTACCGGCTACACCTTC	CASSRGGSWSTGYTF
-	TRBV4-3	-	TRBJ2-7	TGCGCCAGCAGCCAAGAAAGGCCGGGGGCCTACGAGCAGTACTTC	CASSQERPGAYEQYF
-	TRBV4-1	TRBD1	TRBJ1-6	TGCGCCAGCAGCCAAGGACAGGGAAGATCCTATAATTCACCCCTCCACTTT	CASSQGQGRSYNSPLHF
-	TRBV7-8	-	TRBJ1-6	TGTGCCAGCAGCTTTGGGGCGAGCTCCTATAATTCACCCCTCCACTTT	CASSFGASSYNSPLHF
-	TRBV5-4	-	TRBJ2-1	TGTGCCAGCAGCTTGGCCAGCGGACCCTACAATGAGCAGTTCTTC	CASSLASGPYNEQFF
few	TRBV9	TRBD1	TRBJ1-3	TGTGCCAGCAGCGTAGCGGGACAGGGGCGAAACACCATATATTTT	CASSVAGQGRNTIYF
-	TRBV28	-	TRBJ2-3	TGTGCCAGCAGGGCCGGGACTGTCGGCACAGATACGCAGTATTTT	CASRAGTVGTDTQYF
-	TRBV7-2	-	TRBJ1-1	TGTGCCAGCAGCTTACGGACTGAAGCTTTCTTT	CASSLRTEAFF
-	TRBV5-8	TRBD2	TRBJ2-2	TGTGCCAGCAGCCCGCGGGGGAGAGATACCGGGGAGCTGTTTTTT	CASSPRGRDTGELFF
-	TRBV4-1	-	TRBJ1-5	TGCGCCAGCAGCCCCCAGGACTCGGGTGATAATCAGCCCCAGCATTTT	CASSPQDSGDNQPQHF
once	TRBV7-9	-	TRBJ2-1	TGTGCCAGCAGCCATAATGAGCAGTTCTTC	CASSHNEQFF
-	TRBV5-1	-	TRBJ1-1	TGCGCCAGCAGCAACACAGGTCCCCACACTGAAGCTTTCTTT	CASSNTGPHTEAFF
-	TRBV28	-	TRBJ2-1	TGTGCCAGCAGAGAATGGAGAGTGTCAGGGTCGGGTAATGAGCAGTTCTTC	CASREWRVSGSGNEQFF
-	TRBV2	TRBD1	TRBJ2-3	TGTGCCAGCAGTGTCTACGGACAGGGGTTAGATACGCAGTATTTT	CASSVYGQGLDTQYF
-	TRBV5-1	TRBD2	TRBJ2-2	TGCGCCAGCAGCCCATGGAAGGCGGGGGGTTTAGACACCGGGGAGCTGTTTTTT	CASSPWKAGGLDTGELFF
-	TRBV4-3	TRBD2	TRBJ2-2	TGCGCCAGCAGTCCCCGTGTTAGCGGGGGGCCCAACACCGGGGAGCTGTTTTTT	CASSPRVSGGPNTGELFF
-	TRBV7-2	TRBD1	TRBJ2-2	TGTGCCAGCAGCACACAGGGGCTCCTTAACGCCGGGGAGCTGTTTTTT	CASSTQGLLNAGELFF
-	TRBV29-1	-	TRBJ1-2	TGCAGCGCTGATTGGGGGGGGAATGGCTACACCTTC	CSADWGGNGYTF
-	TRBV29-1	-	TRBJ1-1	TGCAGCGTTGAACATACGGGGTACACTGAAGCTTTCTTT	CSVEHTGYTEAFF
-	TRBV7-2	TRBD2	TRBJ2-3	TGTGCCAGCAGCTCACTCAGCGGGGGGGTCACAGATACGCAGTATTTT	CASSSLSGGVTDTQYF
once	TRBV19	-	TRBJ1-1	TGTGCCAGCAAACAGGAGCAAAGGATGAACACTGAAGCTTTCTTT	CASKQEQRMNTEAFF
-	TRBV27	-	TRBJ2-3	TGTGCCAGCACGGTTAGGGGCGGGGGCACAGATACGCAGTATTTT	CASTVRGGGTDTQYF
once	TRBV4-1	TRBD1	TRBJ2-3	TGCGCCAGCAGCCCGAAGGGGGACAGGGGGTTTCCAGATACGCAGTATTTT	CASSPKGDRGFPDTQYF
-	TRBV27	TRBD1	TRBJ2-2	TGTGCCACGGGACAGGGGGCGCCTTTGGGCGGGGAGCTGTTTTTT	CATGQGAPLGGELFF
-	TRBV7-9	TRBD1	TRBJ2-2	TGTGCCAGCAGCCCCGGGACAGGGTACGGGGAGCTGTTTTTT	CASSPGTGYGELFF